This TCR beta chain was sequenced in a study of shared clonotypes between healthy human individuals. At the level of the study: CD4 naive cells filled three plates per donor, CD4 memory three, CD8 naive two and CD8 memory one.

Positive CCR7 selection of CD45RO-negative cells yielded the naive CD8 cells, and terminally differentiated effector memory CD45RA+ cells were excluded. Notes on the study in general: The study found roughly 5.3% of naive CD4 clonotypes shared across four donors. Naive subsets generally had larger estimated richness than memory subsets. Unshared clonotypes carried lower generation probabilities than those common to all four donors.

Regarding this clone: What it binds is unknown.

Germline loops: CDR1 MDHEN, CDR2 SYDVKM. V was cut by 1 base and J by 1 base, with 17 bases left in between. There are 18 residues in the CDR3. The data were produced by immunoSEQ multiplex PCR, yet TCRdb's version contains in-frame clones alone and is incomplete. The data contain hundreds of thousands of clones, roughly 96% of them seen just once; the ten biggest clones take up approximately 0.12%. The V gene is TRBV28, the J gene TRBJ1-5; D remains unclear. The sequenced sample consisted of naive CD8+ T cells sorted from blood. This sequence was found in a woman in her twenties or thirties in good health. The CDR3 loop reads CASSLYSSGDPSNQPQHF. DNA of the CDR3: TGTGCCAGCAGTTTATATTCCTCCGGGGATCCGAGCAATCAGCCCCAGCATTTT.